Sequencing of this TCR beta chain was carried out in a study of regulatory T cells in long-lasting Graves disease. The time point is: persistent/refractory GD, antithyroid drugs over 5 years with positive TRAb. PBMC-extracted RNA yielded the TCR library. The CDR3 has 14 residues. J was trimmed by 5 bases and V by 2 bases; bases with no gene match: 5. Looked up from germline, CDR1 is MGHDK and CDR2 is SYGVNS. With iRepertoire HTBI primers and Arm-PCR of CDR3 regions, TCR beta libraries were built. In TCRdb, the multiplex PCR reads were re-called with MiXCR into one record per CDR3 protein. This sample has roughly 450,000 distinct CDR3 sequences, with roughly 20% found just once. This clonotype was observed a handful of times.

Here the sequenced sample was peripheral blood mononuclear cells (PBMCs), taken when the disease was refractory, from a patient treated with antithyroid drugs. The receptor was isolated from a female donor with Graves disease. V usage is TRBV25-1 and J usage is TRBJ1-1; TRBD1 matches at 7 bases. This CDR3 reads CASSELDRVTEAFF. In DNA, the CDR3 is TGTGCCAGCAGTGAACTCGACAGGGTGACTGAAGCTTTCTTT.